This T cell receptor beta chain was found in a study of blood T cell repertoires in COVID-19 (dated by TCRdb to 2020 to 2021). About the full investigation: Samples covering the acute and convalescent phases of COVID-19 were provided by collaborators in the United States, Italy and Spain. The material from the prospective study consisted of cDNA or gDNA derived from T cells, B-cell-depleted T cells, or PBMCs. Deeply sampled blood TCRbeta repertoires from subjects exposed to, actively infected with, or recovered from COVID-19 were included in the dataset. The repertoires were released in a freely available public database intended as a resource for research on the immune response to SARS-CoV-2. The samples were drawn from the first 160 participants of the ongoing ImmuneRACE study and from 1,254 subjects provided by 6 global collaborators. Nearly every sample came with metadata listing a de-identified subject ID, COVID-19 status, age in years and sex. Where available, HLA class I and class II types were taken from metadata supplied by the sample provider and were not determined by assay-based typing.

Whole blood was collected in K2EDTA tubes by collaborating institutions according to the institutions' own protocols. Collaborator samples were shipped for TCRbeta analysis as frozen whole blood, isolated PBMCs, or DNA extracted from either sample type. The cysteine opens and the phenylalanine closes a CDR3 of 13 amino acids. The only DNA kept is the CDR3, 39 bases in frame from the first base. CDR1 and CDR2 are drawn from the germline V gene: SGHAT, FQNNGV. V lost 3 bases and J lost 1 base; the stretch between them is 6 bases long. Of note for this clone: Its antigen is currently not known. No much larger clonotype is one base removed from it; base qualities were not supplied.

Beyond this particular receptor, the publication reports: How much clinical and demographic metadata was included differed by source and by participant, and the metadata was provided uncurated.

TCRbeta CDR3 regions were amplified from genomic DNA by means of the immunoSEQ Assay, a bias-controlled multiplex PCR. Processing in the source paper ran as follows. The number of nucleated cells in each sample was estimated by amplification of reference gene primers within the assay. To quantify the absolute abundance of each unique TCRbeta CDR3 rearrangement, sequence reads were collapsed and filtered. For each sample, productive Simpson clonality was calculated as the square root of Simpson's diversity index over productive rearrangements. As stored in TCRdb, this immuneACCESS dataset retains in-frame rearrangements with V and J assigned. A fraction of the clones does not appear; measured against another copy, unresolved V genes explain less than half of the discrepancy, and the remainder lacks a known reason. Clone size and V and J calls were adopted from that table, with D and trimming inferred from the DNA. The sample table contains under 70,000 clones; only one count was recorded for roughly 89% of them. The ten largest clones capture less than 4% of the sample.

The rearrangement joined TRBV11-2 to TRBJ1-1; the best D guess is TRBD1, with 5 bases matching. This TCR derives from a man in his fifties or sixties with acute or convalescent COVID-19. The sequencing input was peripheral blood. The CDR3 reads CASSLTENTEAFF. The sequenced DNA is TGTGCCAGCAGCTTGACAGAGAACACTGAAGCTTTCTTT.